This T cell receptor beta chain was profiled in a study of beta chain features in type 1 diabetes. This clone turned up a few times. Expressed TCRB transcripts got sequenced, as all isolated RNA was reverse transcribed. Produced via immunoSEQ multiplex PCR; TCRdb's table is partial and in-frame only. Among under 900,000 clones listed, 17% were seen once. Specimen: naive CD4+ T cells from blood. The clonotype comes from a woman between 18 and 29 years old in good health.

The DNA of the CDR3 is TGTGCCAGCAGCTTGGTTGCGGGAGAAGGGTTTGGGGCCAACGTCCTGACTTTC. This encodes CASSLVAGEGFGANVLTF. The rearrangement joins TRBV5-4 to TRBJ2-6, with 7 bases lining up with TRBD2. The ends lost 0 bases at V and 3 bases at J; junction bases unmatched: 9. CDR3 length: 18 residues. Germline CDR1 reads SGHNT; CDR2 reads YYREEE (reference sequence).